The 11 T cell receptor beta chains in this list originate from one sample, sequenced in a study of T cell repertoires in cytomegalovirus infection. From the reads, TCRdb called clonotypes with MiXCR, one entry per CDR3 protein. In the table there are approximately 340,000 distinct CDR3 sequences, almost 30% of which are singletons. Their target antigens are unknown. Material: cultured PBMCs, obtained from culture after CMV antigen stimulation. Receptors originate from a human donor in good health (CMV status not recorded). Some clones in this sample may be carry-over from other donors' samples.

The rearrangement uses TRBV7-9 and TRBJ2-3, with D tentatively TRBD2 (6 bases). CDR1 and CDR2 (germline): SEHNR, FQNEAQ (reference sequence). V lost 4 bases, J lost 2 bases, and 13 bases lay in between. The CDR3 totals 15 residues. The CDR3, as DNA: TGTGCCAGCAGCTGGCGGGACGGAACCACAGATACGCAGTATTTT. Protein sequence: CASSWRDGTTDTQYF.

The genes are TRBV5-1 and TRBJ1-5, with a weak D call TRBD1 (5 bases). CDR3 size: 14 residues. Germline lookup yields CDR1 SGHRS and CDR2 YFSETQ. Trimming cost V 0 bases and J 5 bases, with 9 bases left between them. CDR3 coding DNA: TGCGCCAGCAGCTTGGGACAGAGGGATCAGCCCCAGCATTTT. This translates into CASSLGQRDQPQHF.

This chain uses TRBV20-1 with TRBJ2-1, with TRBD1 matching over 7 bases. V lost 0 bases to trimming and J lost 7 bases; unmatched junction nucleotides: 9. This CDR3 spans 15 amino acids. Per germline, CDR1 DFQATT and CDR2 SNEGSKA (reference sequence). This CDR3 is CSARDRVTGTNEQFF. The CDR3 nucleotides read TGCAGTGCTAGAGATCGGGTGACAGGGACAAATGAGCAGTTCTTC.

CDR3 bases: TGTGCCAGCAGCAACTTCAGCAGTTTCCGGGAGACCCAGTACTTC. It specifies CASSNFSSFRETQYF. The genes are TRBV27 and TRBJ2-5, with D uncertain. The CDR3 covers 15 residues. Germline V lookup: CDR1 MNHEY, CDR2 SMNVEV (reference sequence). The V end was cut by 6 bases, the J end by 5 bases, with 19 bases between.

This chain connects TRBV19 to TRBJ1-4; 10 bases are shared with TRBD1. The germline V gene has CDR1 LNHDA and CDR2 SQIVND (reference sequence). The length of the CDR3 is 13 residues. V lost 6 bases to trimming and J lost 7 bases; unmatched junction nucleotides: 2. The CDR3 nucleotides read TGTGCCAGTAGCGGGACAGGGGTTGAAAAACTGTTTTTT. Translated: CASSGTGVEKLFF. The full variable domain, with the rest looked up from reference TRBV19 and TRBJ1-4, is DGGITQSPKYLFRKEGQNVTLSCEQNLNHDAMYWYRQDPGQGLRLIYYSQIVNDFQKGDIAEGYSVSREKKESFPLTVTSAQKNPTAFYLCASSGTGVEKLFFGSGTQLSVL.

V and J are TRBV7-3 and TRBJ1-4; D not certain. CDR3 size: 13 residues. CDR1 and CDR2 (germline): SGHTA, FQGTGA. Trimming took 2 bases from V and 7 from J, leaving 8 bases between them. The CDR3 sequence: CASSLSRGEKLFF. CDR3 in DNA: TGTGCCAGCAGCTTATCTAGAGGTGAAAAACTGTTTTTT.

Only a few counts were recorded for this clonotype. V usage is TRBV19 and J usage is TRBJ1-2; tentative D call: TRBD1 (6 bases). Germline V gene lookup returns CDR1 LNHDA and CDR2 SQIVND (reference sequence). This CDR3 spans 14 amino acids. Trimming stripped 7 bases from V and 2 bases from J, with 14 bases between. The CDR3 is CASKSGDANYGYTF. In DNA form, the CDR3 reads TGTGCCAGTAAATCAGGGGATGCAAACTATGGCTACACCTTC.

The rearrangement links TRBV6-5 to TRBJ2-1; 8 bases line up with TRBD1. The CDR3 runs to 11 residues. Trimming cost V 5 bases and J 12 bases; bases outside gene matches: 3. The germline CDR1 and CDR2 sequences are MNHEY and SVGAGI. In DNA, the CDR3 is TGTGCCAGCAGTGACGGGACAGGGCAGTTCTTC. Its protein is CASSDGTGQFF.

The rearrangement joins TRBV6-1 to TRBJ2-1; 11 nucleotides agree with TRBD2. CDR3 length: 16 amino acids. Germline loops: CDR1 MNHNS, CDR2 SASEGT. V lost 7 bases, J lost 0 bases, and 5 bases stayed unmatched. The CDR3 DNA follows: TGTGCCAGCACCTTAGGGACTAGCGGCTCCTACAATGAGCAGTTCTTC. Translation: CASTLGTSGSYNEQFF.

The chain combines TRBV14 with TRBJ2-1, with TRBD2 as a possible D gene (6 bases). In germline, CDR1 is SGHDN, CDR2 FVKESK. CDR3 length: 18 amino acids. V was trimmed by 0 bases and J by 0 bases, leaving 15 bases between them. In nucleotides, the CDR3 is TGTGCCAGCAGCCAAGAAGTCGGGGCGGGGAACTCCTACAATGAGCAGTTCTTC. Its translation: CASSQEVGAGNSYNEQFF.

At least ten counts were recorded for this clonotype. This chain joins TRBV28 and TRBJ1-3, with D possibly being TRBD1 (5 bases). This CDR3 contains 16 residues. Trimming shortened V by 3 bases and J by 0 bases, and 12 bases separated the two germline ends. Per germline, CDR1 MDHEN and CDR2 SYDVKM. The CDR3 DNA reads TGTGCCAGCAGTTTTGGGGCTGAGAGCTCTGGAAACACCATATATTTT. Its protein is CASSFGAESSGNTIYF.